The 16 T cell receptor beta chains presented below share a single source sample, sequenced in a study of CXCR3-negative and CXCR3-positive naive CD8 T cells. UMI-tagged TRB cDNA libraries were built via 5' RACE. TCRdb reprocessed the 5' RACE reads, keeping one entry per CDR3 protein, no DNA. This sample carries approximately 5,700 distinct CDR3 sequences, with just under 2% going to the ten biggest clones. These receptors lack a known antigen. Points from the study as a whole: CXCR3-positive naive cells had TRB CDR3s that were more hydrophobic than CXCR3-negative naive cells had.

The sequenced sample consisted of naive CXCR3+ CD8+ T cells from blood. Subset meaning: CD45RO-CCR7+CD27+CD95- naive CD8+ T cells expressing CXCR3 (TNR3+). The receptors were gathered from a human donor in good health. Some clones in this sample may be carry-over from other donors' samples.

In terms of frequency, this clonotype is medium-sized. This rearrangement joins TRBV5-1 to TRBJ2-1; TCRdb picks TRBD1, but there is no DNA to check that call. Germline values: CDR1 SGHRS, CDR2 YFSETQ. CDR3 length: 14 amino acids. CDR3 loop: CASSWGLGADEQFF.

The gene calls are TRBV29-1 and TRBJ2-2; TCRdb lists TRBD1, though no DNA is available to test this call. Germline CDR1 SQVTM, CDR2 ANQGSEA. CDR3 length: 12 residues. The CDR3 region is CSAPLGTGELFF.

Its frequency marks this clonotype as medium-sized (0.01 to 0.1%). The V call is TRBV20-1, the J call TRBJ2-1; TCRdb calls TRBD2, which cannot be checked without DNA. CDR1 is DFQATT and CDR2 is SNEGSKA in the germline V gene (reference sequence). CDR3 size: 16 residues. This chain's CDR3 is CSARGVSGRSYNEQFF.

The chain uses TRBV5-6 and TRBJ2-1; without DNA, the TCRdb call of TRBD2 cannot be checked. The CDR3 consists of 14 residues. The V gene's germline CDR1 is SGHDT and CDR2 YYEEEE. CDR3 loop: CASTTPRLANEQFF.

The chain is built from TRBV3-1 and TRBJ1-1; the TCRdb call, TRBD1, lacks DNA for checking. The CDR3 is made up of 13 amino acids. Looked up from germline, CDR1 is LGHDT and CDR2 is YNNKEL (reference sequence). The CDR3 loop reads CASSPTVNTEAFF.

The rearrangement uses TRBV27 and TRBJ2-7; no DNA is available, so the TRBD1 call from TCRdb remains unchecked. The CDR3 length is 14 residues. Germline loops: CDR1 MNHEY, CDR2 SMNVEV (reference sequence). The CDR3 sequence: CASSPPGQDYEQYF.

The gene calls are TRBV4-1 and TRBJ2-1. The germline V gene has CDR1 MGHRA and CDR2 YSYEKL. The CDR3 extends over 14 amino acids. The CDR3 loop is CASSPDVAYNEQFF.

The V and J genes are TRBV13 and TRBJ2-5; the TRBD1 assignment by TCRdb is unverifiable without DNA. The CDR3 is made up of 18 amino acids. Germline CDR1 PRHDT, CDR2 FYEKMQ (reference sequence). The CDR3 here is CASSPGITASGVQETQYF.

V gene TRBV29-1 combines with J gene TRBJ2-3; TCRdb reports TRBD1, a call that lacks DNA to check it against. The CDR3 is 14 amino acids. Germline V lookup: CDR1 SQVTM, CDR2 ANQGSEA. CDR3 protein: CSVDGAELTDTQYF.

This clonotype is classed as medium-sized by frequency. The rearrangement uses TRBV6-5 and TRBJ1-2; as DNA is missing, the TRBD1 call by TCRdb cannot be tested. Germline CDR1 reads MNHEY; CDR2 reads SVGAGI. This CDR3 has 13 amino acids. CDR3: CASSYEAGAGYTF.

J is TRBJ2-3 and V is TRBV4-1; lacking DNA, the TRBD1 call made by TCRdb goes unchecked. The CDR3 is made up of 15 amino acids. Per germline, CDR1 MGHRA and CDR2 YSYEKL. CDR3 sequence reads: CASSQGDISTDTQYF.

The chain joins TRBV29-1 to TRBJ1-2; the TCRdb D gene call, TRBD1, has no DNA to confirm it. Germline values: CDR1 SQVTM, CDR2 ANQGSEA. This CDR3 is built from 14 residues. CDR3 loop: CSVPGTGYNYGYTF.

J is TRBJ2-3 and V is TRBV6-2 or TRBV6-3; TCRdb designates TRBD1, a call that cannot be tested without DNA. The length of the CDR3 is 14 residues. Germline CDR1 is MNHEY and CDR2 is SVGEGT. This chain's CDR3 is CANSRRTGADTQYF.

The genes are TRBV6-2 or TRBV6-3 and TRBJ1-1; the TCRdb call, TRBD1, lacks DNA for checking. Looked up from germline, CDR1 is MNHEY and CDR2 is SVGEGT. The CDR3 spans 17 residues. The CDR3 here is CASSPLDKGKGVTEAFF.

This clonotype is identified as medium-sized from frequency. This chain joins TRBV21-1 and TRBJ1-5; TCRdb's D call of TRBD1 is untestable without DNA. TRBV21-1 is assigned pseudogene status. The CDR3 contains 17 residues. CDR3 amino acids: CASSKRGKGASNQPQHF.

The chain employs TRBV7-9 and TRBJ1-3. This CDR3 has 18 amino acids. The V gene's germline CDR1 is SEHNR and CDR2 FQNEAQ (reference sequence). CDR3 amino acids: CASSSSIRSQGSGNTIYF.